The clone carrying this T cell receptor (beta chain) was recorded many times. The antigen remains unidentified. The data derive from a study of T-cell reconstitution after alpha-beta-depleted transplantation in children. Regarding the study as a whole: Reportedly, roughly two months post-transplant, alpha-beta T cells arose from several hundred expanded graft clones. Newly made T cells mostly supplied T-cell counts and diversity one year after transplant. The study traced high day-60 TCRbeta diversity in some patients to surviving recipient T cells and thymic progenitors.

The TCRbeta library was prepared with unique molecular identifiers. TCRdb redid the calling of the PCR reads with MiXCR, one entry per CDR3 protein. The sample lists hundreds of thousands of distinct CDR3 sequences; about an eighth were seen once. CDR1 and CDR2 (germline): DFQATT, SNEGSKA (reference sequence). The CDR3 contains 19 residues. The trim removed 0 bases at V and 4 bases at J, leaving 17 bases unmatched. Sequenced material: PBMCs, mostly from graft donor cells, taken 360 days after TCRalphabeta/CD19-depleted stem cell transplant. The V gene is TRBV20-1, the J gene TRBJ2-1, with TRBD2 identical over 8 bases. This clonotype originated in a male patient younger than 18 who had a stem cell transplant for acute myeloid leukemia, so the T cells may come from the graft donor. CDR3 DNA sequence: TGCAGTGCTAGAGATTCGGGGAGATGGAGCGGGAGAACTTACAATGAGCAGTTCTTC. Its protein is CSARDSGRWSGRTYNEQFF.